This is a list of T cell receptor beta chains from one sample in a study of blood T cell repertoires in COVID-19. Produced via immunoSEQ multiplex PCR; TCRdb's table is partial and in-frame only. The repertoire holds under 300,000 clones, with 70% to 85% as singletons. The specimen sequenced was peripheral blood. The receptors were gathered from a man aged 40-50 years who had recovered from COVID-19. Both conserved end residues are trimmed from each CDR3. Each record gives: J gene, V gene, CDR3 length, CDR3 protein.

TRBJ2-5 TRBV24-1 14 ATGTPGRGGQETQY
TRBJ1-2 TRBV19 13 ASSFLGTGDYGYT
TRBJ2-7 TRBV9 14 ASSPSMGQGFNEQY
TRBJ2-7 TRBV18 13 ASSKPGQGGYEQY
TRBJ2-7 TRBV3-1/TRBV3-2 12 ASSYRGLGYEQY
TRBJ1-5 TRBV19 11 ASSGQVNLPQH
TRBJ2-1 TRBV5-8 13 ASSLGPSSYNEQF
TRBJ2-3 TRBV19 9 ASSRALTQY
TRBJ2-1 TRBV7-2 14 ASSFSGVGGGNEQF
TRBJ1-2 TRBV18 13 ASSPLGGGADGYT
TRBJ2-7 TRBV9 12 ASSRGPDTYEQY
TRBJ2-3 TRBV2 13 ASSRRQGTRDTQY
TRBJ1-1 TRBV6-5 12 ASSQPGTGRAAF
TRBJ2-7 TRBV6-5 9 ATQRIYEQY
TRBJ1-4 TRBV12-3/TRBV12-4 11 ASSLGQGQKLF
TRBJ2-7 TRBV11-2 15 ASSPLRTMRIPYEQY
TRBJ1-2 TRBV27 13 ASRPLGQGLYGYT
TRBJ2-1 TRBV2 13 AIVTGTGGLNEQF
TRBJ2-5 TRBV7-2 14 ASSPLRAGGQETQY
TRBJ1-1 TRBV7-6 14 ASSLVFKKGGTEAF
TRBJ2-5 TRBV14 12 ASSLDRGWETQY
TRBJ1-4 TRBV11-3 13 ASSLDGTTNEKLF
TRBJ1-2 TRBV4-3 15 ASSQSYSAESSYGYT
TRBJ1-1 TRBV6-5 11 ASSSPQYTEAF
TRBJ1-6 TRBV10-3 11 ATRDLDGSPLH
TRBJ2-5 TRBV10-2 10 ASSPEQETQY
TRBJ2-1 TRBV21-1 16 ASSKEWTSSIRNNEQF
TRBJ2-7 TRBV25-1 12 ASSESYRMAEQY
TRBJ2-7 TRBV10-3 11 AITTDGTYEQY
TRBJ1-6 TRBV2 12 ASSESSYNSPLH
TRBJ2-3 TRBV9 11 ASSAGGTDTQY
TRBJ1-2 TRBV5-1 12 ASSLGQGNYGYT
TRBJ1-2 TRBV6-1 13 ASSGYRVRNYGYT
TRBJ2-3 TRBV5-4 13 ASSLIAGGPDTQY
TRBJ1-2 TRBV15 11 ATSSSRTEGYT
TRBJ2-1 TRBV10-2 13 AVSLGGAGYNEQF
TRBJ2-2 TRBV15 15 ATSQVPLPGDTGELF
TRBJ2-4 TRBV29-1 10 SVLVGGNIQY
TRBJ2-5 TRBV28 10 ASSLYQETQY
TRBJ2-1 TRBV29-1 14 SVHGTSGSSYNEQF
TRBJ2-5 TRBV6-2/TRBV6-3 12 ASSEGLEGETQY
TRBJ2-5 TRBV5-1 12 ASSLWSGLETQY
TRBJ2-3 TRBV9 11 ASSQRGSDTQY
TRBJ2-7 TRBV5-1 13 ASSEGGRASYEQY
TRBJ2-7 TRBV30 17 AWTAPPGLAGGHSYEQY
TRBJ1-2 TRBV20-1 9 SAERTGLLP
TRBJ2-3 TRBV9 13 ASSVRGVPRDTQY
TRBJ1-2 TRBV6-2/TRBV6-3 13 ASSSRRVGSDGYT
TRBJ2-2 TRBV6-5 13 ASKTQGGSTGELF
TRBJ2-1 TRBV20-1 9 SATVAREQF
TRBJ1-1 TRBV7-9 13 ASSPISGDGAEAF
TRBJ1-1 TRBV5-5 11 ASSLDPGTGAF
TRBJ1-5 TRBV18 13 ASSPEAGANQPQH